This TCR beta chain was found in a study of shared clonotypes between healthy human individuals (dated by TCRdb to about 2020). In terms of the full investigation: The cohort comprised two women and a few men aged 18 to 49 years. Different laboratories and diverse techniques were used to prepare libraries and sequence TCR repertoires, to increase sequencing depth and limit assay-specific biases. For each donor, CD4 naive and CD4 memory were each given three plates, CD8 naive was given two plates, and CD8 memory was given one plate. Blood TCR repertoires of roughly 5 healthy adults were deeply sequenced to estimate repertoire size and the extent of clonotype sharing between individuals. Leukapheresis yielded between about 0.94 and 10 billion PBMCs per donor.

The CDR3 starts with the cysteine, ends with the phenylalanine, and has 16 residues. Of all the DNA, just the CDR3 is kept, 48 bases in frame from base 1. CDR1 and CDR2, per the germline V gene (reference sequence), are SGHNT and YYREEE. Trimming removed 3 bases from V and 2 bases from J; the gene matches leave 11 bases unexplained. Overall study outcomes, separate from this receptor: Clonotypes shared by all four sorted-subset donors showed higher generation probabilities than non-shared clonotypes. Larger estimated clonotype richness was generally found for naive subsets than for memory subsets. About 4.5% of naive CD4, 3.5% of naive CD8, about 2.4% of memory CD4, and about 0.4% of memory CD8 clonotypes were shared across a handful of donors. Sampling was restricted to blood, and TCR repertoires in tissues likely differ from the TCR repertoires found in blood. The genetic and exposure-history diversity represented was limited by the small number of donors. Pairwise subsampling led to the expectation that sequencing depth would affect the degree of clonotype sharing among donors. Even with the large sequencing depth, rarefaction of the sorted-subset datasets indicated that sequencing was incomplete.

Note on this clone: This clone's antigen is unknown. No base quality values were provided; no much bigger clone lies one nucleotide off.

TCR CDR3 regions were amplified from genomic DNA by multiplex PCR using the deep immunoSEQ assay. For each cell subset, the extracted genomic DNA was distributed evenly across all wells of several immunoSEQ 96-well plates, and each plate served as one replicate. For sorted subsets, each replicate PCR was loaded with roughly 190 ng genomic DNA, equivalent to approximately 27,000 T cell genomes. Purified libraries were measured with a Qubit 3.0 fluorometer, size-checked on a Bioanalyzer 2100, and measured again with the KAPA Library Quantification kit. Every immunoSEQ 96-well plate was sequenced on a separate single-read 150-cycle Illumina NextSeq 550 flow cell. Per the original workflow: Because only junctional sequences without quality scores were contained in the immunoSEQ output, filtering matching that applied to full-length reads could not be performed. To assign V/J genes and CDR3, sequences were annotated using PyIR, a Python wrapper for IgBLAST v1.9, with IMGT germline references. Any read was removed if the V/J assignment was weak (E-value above 1e-6), the CDR3 was missing, or the read contained stop codons, out-of-frame junctions, or ambiguous translated residues. A V3J clonotype was defined by an identical inferred V gene, J gene, and CDR3 amino acid sequence. To compute the percentage overlap between repertoires, the number of shared unique clonotypes was divided by the size of the smaller repertoire. Repertoire richness was assessed with RTK rarefaction, the Chao1 estimator, and Recon v2.1 estimates of unobserved clonotypes. Generation probabilities for all TCRbeta clonotypes obtained by the gDNA method from a handful of donors were computed using OLGA. Held by TCRdb, this immuneACCESS table contains in-frame sequences only and omits some clones. Under half of the omission traces to an unresolved V gene where checked; the cause of the rest is unknown. That table furnishes V, J and clone size, whereas the DNA furnished D and trimming. The sample table records around 2.5 million clones; 93% of these occur just once. Together, the top ten hold roughly 0.39% of the sample.

The donors were healthy, HIV-negative adults with no recently reported acute infections or vaccinations. Only Caucasian adults living in Nashville, Tennessee, USA were represented among the donors. CD4+ T cells were enriched through magnetic negative selection, after which naive cells were positively selected on CD45RA and the remaining negative fraction served as the memory subset. Blood was collected by leukapheresis, and PBMCs were isolated by Ficoll-Histopaque density gradient centrifugation and then cryopreserved in liquid nitrogen vapor phase. Analytical flow cytometry was used to check the purity and quantity of every magnetically sorted T cell population. Genomic DNA was isolated from each sorted fraction and quantified by UV absorbance on a Nanodrop 2000c.

The receptor was derived from a man younger than 35 in good health. Some clones in this sample may be carry-over from other donors' samples. The chain uses TRBV5-4 and TRBJ2-7, with TRBD2 matching 7 junction bases. Sequencing was carried out using naive CD4+ T cells from PBMCs. Read against the paper, the sample's cell subset or site label means: CD45RA+ positively selected. CDR3 reads: CASSSYGSGPAYEQYF. The DNA sequence is given as TGTGCCAGCAGCTCGTATGGTAGCGGGCCAGCCTACGAGCAGTACTTC.